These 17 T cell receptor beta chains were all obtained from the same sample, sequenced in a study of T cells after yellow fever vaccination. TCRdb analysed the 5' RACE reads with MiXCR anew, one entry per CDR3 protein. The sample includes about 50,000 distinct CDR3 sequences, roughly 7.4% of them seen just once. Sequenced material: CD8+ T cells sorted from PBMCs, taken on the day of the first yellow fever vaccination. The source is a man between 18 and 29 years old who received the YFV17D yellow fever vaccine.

The CDR3 sequence: CAWMVRSYNEQFF. CDR3 coding DNA: TGTGCCTGGATGGTTAGATCCTACAATGAGCAGTTCTTC. V is TRBV30 and J is TRBJ2-1, with D hard to call. In germline, CDR1 is GTSNPN, CDR2 SVGIG (reference sequence). V gave up 4 bases and J gave up 1 base, with 8 bases separating them. The CDR3 covers 13 residues.

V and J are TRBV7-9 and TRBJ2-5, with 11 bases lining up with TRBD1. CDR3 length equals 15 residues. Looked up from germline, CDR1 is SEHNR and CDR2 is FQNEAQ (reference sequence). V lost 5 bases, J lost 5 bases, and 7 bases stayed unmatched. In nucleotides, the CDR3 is TGTGCCAGCAGCCCCGGGACAGGGGGTTTGGAGACCCAGTACTTC. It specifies CASSPGTGGLETQYF.

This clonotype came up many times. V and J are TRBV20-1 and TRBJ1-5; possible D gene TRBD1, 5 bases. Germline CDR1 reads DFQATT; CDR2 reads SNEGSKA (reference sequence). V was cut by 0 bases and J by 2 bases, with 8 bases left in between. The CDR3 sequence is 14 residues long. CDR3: CSARDLGGNQPQHF. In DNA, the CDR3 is TGCAGTGCTAGAGATCTAGGGGGCAATCAGCCCCAGCATTTT.

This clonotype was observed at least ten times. CDR3 sequence (DNA): TGTGCCAGCAGTTTGGCTAGCGGGGATGGAGAGACCCAGTACTTC. The encoded protein is CASSLASGDGETQYF. V gene TRBV28 combines with J gene TRBJ2-5, with TRBD2 matching 9 bases. V lost 3 bases, J lost 4 bases, and 6 bases stayed unmatched. CDR1 and CDR2 from the germline V gene are MDHEN and SYDVKM. The CDR3 covers 15 residues. Using reference TRBV28 and TRBJ2-5 for the parts outside the CDR3, the full variable domain is DVKVTQSSRYLVKRTGEKVFLECVQDMDHENMFWYRQDPGLGLRLIYFSYDVKMKEKGDIPEGYSVSREKKERFSLILESASTNQTSMYLCASSLASGDGETQYFGPGTRLLVL.

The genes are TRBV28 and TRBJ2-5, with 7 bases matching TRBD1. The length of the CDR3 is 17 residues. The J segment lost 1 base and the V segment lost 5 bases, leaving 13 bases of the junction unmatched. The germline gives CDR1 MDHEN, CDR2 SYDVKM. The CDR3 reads CASSPQRGGETQETQYF. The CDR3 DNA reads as TGTGCCAGCAGTCCCCAAAGAGGGGGCGAAACCCAAGAGACCCAGTACTTC.

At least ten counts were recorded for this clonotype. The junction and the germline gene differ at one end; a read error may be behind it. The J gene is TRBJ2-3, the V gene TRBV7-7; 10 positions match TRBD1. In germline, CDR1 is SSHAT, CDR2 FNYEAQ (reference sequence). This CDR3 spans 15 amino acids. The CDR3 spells CASSLGTGDTDTQYF. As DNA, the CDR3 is TGTGCTAGCAGCTTAGGGACAGGGGACACAGATACGCAGTATTTT.

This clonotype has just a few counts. CDR3: CASSFQAKGEQYV. The CDR3 region has the DNA TGTGCCAGCAGCTTCCAGGCAAAGGGCGAGCAGTACGTC. The V and J genes are TRBV12-1 and TRBJ2-7. TRBV12-1 represents a pseudogene. This CDR3 region has 13 residues.

CDR3 residues: CASSPPNIYNEQFF. The CDR3 DNA follows: TGTGCCAGCAGCCCACCGAACATATACAATGAGCAGTTCTTC. This chain connects TRBV12-3 or TRBV12-4 to TRBJ2-1, with unresolved D. This CDR3 has 14 amino acids. V lost 6 bases, J lost 4 bases, and 13 bases lay in between.

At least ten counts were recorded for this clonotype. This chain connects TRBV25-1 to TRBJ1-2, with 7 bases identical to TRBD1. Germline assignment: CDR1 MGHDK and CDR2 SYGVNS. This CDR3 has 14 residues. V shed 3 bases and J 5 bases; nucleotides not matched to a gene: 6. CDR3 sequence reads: CASSDQGVGYGYTF. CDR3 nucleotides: TGTGCCAGCAGTGATCAGGGGGTGGGTTATGGCTACACCTTC.

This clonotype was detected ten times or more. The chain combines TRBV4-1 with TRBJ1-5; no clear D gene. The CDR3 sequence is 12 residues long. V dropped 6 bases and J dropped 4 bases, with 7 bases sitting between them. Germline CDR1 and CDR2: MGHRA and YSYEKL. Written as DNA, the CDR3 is TGCGCCAGCAGGCAACCGAATCAGCCCCAGCATTTT. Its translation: CASRQPNQPQHF.

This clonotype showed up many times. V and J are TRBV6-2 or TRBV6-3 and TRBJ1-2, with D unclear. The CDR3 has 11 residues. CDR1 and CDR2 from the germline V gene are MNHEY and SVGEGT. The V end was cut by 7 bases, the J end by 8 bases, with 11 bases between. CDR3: CASKDLWGYTF. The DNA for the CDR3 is TGTGCCAGCAAGGACCTATGGGGCTACACCTTC.

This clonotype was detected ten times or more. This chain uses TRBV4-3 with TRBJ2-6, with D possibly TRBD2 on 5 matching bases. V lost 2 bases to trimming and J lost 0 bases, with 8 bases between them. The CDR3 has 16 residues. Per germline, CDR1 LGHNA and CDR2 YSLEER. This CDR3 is CASSQPEGSGANVLTF. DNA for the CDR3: TGCGCCAGCAGCCAACCCGAGGGCTCTGGGGCCAACGTCCTGACTTTC.

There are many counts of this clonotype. Here the CDR3 DNA reads TGTGCCAGCAGCTCAGCGGAAATTAGCAATCAGCCCCAGCATTTT. Residues: CASSSAEISNQPQHF. The V gene is TRBV5-6, the J gene TRBJ1-5; no clear D. The CDR3 extends over 15 amino acids. Trimming cost V 3 bases and J 0 bases, with 10 bases left between them. The germline V gene encodes CDR1 SGHDT and CDR2 YYEEEE.

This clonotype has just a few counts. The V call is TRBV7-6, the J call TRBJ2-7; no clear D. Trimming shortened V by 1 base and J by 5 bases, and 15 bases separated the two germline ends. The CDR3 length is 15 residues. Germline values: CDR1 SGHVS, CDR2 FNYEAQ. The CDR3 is CASSLDPGRWDEQYV. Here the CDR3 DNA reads TGTGCCAGCAGCTTAGACCCGGGCAGGTGGGACGAGCAGTACGTC.

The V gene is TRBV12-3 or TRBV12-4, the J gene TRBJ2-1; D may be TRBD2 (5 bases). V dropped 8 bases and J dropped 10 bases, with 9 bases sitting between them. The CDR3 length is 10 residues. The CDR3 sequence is CASGSGEQFF. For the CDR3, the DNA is TGTGCCAGCGGGTCGGGAGAGCAGTTCTTC.

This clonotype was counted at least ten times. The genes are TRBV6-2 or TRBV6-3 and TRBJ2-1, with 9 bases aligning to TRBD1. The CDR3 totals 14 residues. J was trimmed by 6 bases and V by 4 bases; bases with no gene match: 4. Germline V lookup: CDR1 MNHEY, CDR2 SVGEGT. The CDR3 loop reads CASSSGTGINEQFF. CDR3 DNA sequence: TGTGCCAGCAGTTCCGGGACAGGGATCAATGAGCAGTTCTTC.

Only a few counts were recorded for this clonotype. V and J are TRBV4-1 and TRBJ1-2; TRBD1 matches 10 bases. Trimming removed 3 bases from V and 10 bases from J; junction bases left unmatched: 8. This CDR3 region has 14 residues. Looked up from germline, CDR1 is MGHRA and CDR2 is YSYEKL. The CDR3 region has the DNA TGCGCCAGCAGCCACATCGGGACAGGGGAAATCTACACCTTC. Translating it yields CASSHIGTGEIYTF.